These 28 T cell receptor beta chains were all obtained from the same sample, sequenced in a study of cytomegalovirus exposure and HLA in healthy donors. Measured with immunoSEQ multiplex PCR; TCRdb has only the in-frame clones, and not every one. The sample comprises roughly 120,000 clones, roughly nine tenths of which are singletons, and around 1.9% rests with the top ten. Sequenced sample: PBMCs. These receptors all stem from a woman aged 18 to 35 in good health and CMV-seronegative.

The count of this clone is one. This sequence joins TRBV7-9 and TRBJ2-5, with TRBD1 as a possible D gene (6 bases). The V and J ends lost 5 bases and 5 bases respectively, with 12 bases between them. Germline V gene sequence: CDR1 SEHNR, CDR2 FQNEAQ (reference sequence). The CDR3 totals 13 residues. Here the CDR3 reads CASSLGQMETQYF. In DNA form, the CDR3 reads TGTGCCAGCAGCCTAGGACAGATGGAGACCCAGTACTTC.

This chain connects TRBV29-1 to TRBJ2-7, with 9 bases fitting TRBD2. Trimming took 4 bases from V and 5 from J; bases not matched to a gene: 6. The CDR3 is 13 residues long. Germline V gene lookup returns CDR1 SQVTM and CDR2 ANQGSEA. CDR3 nucleotide sequence: TGCAGCGTTGGGCGGGGGGGTCAGGACGAGCAGTACTTC. As protein: CSVGRGGQDEQYF.

The V gene is TRBV6-1, the J gene TRBJ1-1, with D tentatively TRBD1 (5 bases). The CDR3 is 13 amino acids. V was shortened by 7 bases and J by 0 bases, with 9 bases between the two germline ends. CDR1 is MNHNS, CDR2 SASEGT, per germline. CDR3 bases: TGTGCCAGCACCCGGACACTGAACACTGAAGCTTTCTTT. Encoded protein: CASTRTLNTEAFF.

The V and J genes are TRBV15 and TRBJ2-5; no definite D call. The germline V gene has CDR1 LNHNV and CDR2 YYDKDF (reference sequence). This CDR3 spans 15 amino acids. V lost 0 bases, J lost 0 bases, and 8 bases lay in between. Here the CDR3 DNA reads TGTGCCACCAGCAGAGACAGAAGCGACCAAGAGACCCAGTACTTC. This gives the protein CATSRDRSDQETQYF.

This clone was observed a single time. This rearrangement joins TRBV7-8 to TRBJ1-2, with 8 bases fitting TRBD1. This CDR3 is built from 16 residues. Germline V gene lookup returns CDR1 SGHVS and CDR2 FQNEAQ. Trimming removed 0 bases from V and 7 bases from J; junction bases left unmatched: 10. CDR3 sequence (DNA): TGTGCCAGCAGCTTAGCGAGATGGCTTGGGACAGGTGGCTACACCTTC. It yields the protein CASSLARWLGTGGYTF.

The rearrangement joins TRBV27 to TRBJ2-1; weak D call: TRBD1 (6 bases). This CDR3 spans 16 amino acids. Germline assignment: CDR1 MNHEY and CDR2 SMNVEV (reference sequence). V lost 6 bases and J lost 2, with 17 bases in between. The CDR3 sequence is CASREFQGLAYNEQFF. CDR3 bases: TGTGCCAGCAGGGAGTTTCAGGGGTTGGCCTACAATGAGCAGTTCTTC.

The gene calls are TRBV30 and TRBJ2-2, with 8 nucleotides matching TRBD1. Germline V gene sequence: CDR1 GTSNPN, CDR2 SVGIG (reference sequence). J lost 2 bases, V lost 3 bases, and 8 bases had no gene match. The CDR3 runs to 16 residues. The CDR3 is CAWRLPGQDNTGELFF. CDR3 nucleotides: TGTGCCTGGAGACTCCCGGGACAGGATAACACCGGGGAGCTGTTTTTT.

V usage is TRBV30 and J usage is TRBJ1-1; maybe TRBD1 (5 bases). The ends were cut back, 3 bases at V and 7 bases at J, with 15 bases in the middle. The CDR3 has 13 amino acids. Per the germline V gene, CDR1 is GTSNPN and CDR2 is SVGIG (reference sequence). DNA of the CDR3: TGTGCCTGGAGCGCTCCGGACACCTATGAAGCTTTCTTT. It specifies CAWSAPDTYEAFF. Full variable domain (outside the CDR3, taken from reference TRBV30 and TRBJ1-1): SQTIHQWPATLVQPVGSPLSLECTVEGTSNPNLYWYRQAAGRGLQLLFYSVGIGQISSEVPQNLSASRPQDRQFILSSKKLLLSDSGFYLCAWSAPDTYEAFFGQGTRLTVV.

The J gene is TRBJ2-7, the V gene TRBV9; TRBD2 might be the D (6 bases). This CDR3 is 14 amino acids long. Trimming took 1 base from V and 3 from J, leaving 11 bases between them. Germline-derived CDR1 and CDR2 are SGDLS and YYNGEE. The CDR3 loop is CASSVSGGNYEQYF. CDR3 in DNA: TGTGCCAGCAGCGTATCCGGAGGGAACTACGAGCAGTACTTC. Complete variable domain (other parts from reference TRBV9 and TRBJ2-7): DSGVTQTPKHLITATGQRVTLRCSPRSGDLSVYWYQQSLDQGLQFLIQYYNGEERAKGNILERFSAQQFPDLHSELNLSSLELGDSALYFCASSVSGGNYEQYFGPGTRLTVT.

V gene TRBV5-1 combines with J gene TRBJ2-1, with TRBD2 identical over 14 bases. This CDR3 has 13 residues. Trimming cost V 4 bases and J 9 bases; bases outside gene matches: 0. CDR1 is SGHRS and CDR2 is YFSETQ in the germline V gene. The chain's CDR3 is CASSGTSGSEQFF. The CDR3 region has the DNA TGCGCCAGCAGCGGGACTAGCGGGAGTGAGCAGTTCTTC.

This chain joins TRBV4-1 and TRBJ2-2, with TRBD2 matching over 10 bases. From germline, CDR1 is MGHRA and CDR2 YSYEKL. V lost 1 base and J lost 5; bases outside the gene matches: 7. The CDR3 runs to 17 residues. For the CDR3, the DNA is TGCGCCAGCAGCCAAGTTAGAGCGGGAGGGGGGACCGGGGAGCTGTTTTTT. It specifies CASSQVRAGGGTGELFF.

The V gene is TRBV7-8, the J gene TRBJ2-5, with D possibly being TRBD2 (6 bases). V was pared by 1 base and J by 2 bases, with 8 bases between. The germline V gene encodes CDR1 SGHVS and CDR2 FQNEAQ. The CDR3 spans 14 residues. The DNA for the CDR3 is TGTGCCAGCAGCTTAGTTAGCGGACAAGAGACCCAGTACTTC. Its protein is CASSLVSGQETQYF.

The genes are TRBV27 and TRBJ1-4; 10 bases are a match to TRBD1. The junction had 18 bases not matched to a gene; V was cut back by 6 bases and J by 5 bases. Germline V gives CDR1 MNHEY, CDR2 SMNVEV (reference sequence). This CDR3 comprises 19 residues. The CDR3 sequence: CASSTYDPGTGAFNEKLFF. The CDR3 DNA is TGTGCCAGCAGCACTTATGACCCCGGGACAGGGGCGTTCAATGAAAAACTGTTTTTT.

V is TRBV4-1 and J is TRBJ2-3, with D possibly TRBD1 on 5 matching bases. The CDR3 has 15 residues. CDR1 is MGHRA and CDR2 is YSYEKL in the germline V gene. The V end lost 5 bases, the J end lost 5 bases, and 17 bases lay between the germline ends. CDR3 residues: CASSATAPSIDTQYF. CDR3 DNA: TGCGCCAGCAGCGCGACAGCGCCTAGTATAGATACGCAGTATTTT.

The J gene is TRBJ2-5, the V gene TRBV2, with 8 bases matching TRBD1. The CDR3 has 12 amino acids. V gave up 8 bases and J gave up 5 bases; unmatched junction bases: 4. Germline CDR1 SNHLY, CDR2 FYNNEI. As DNA, the CDR3 is TGTGCCAGCGGACAGGGCGTGGAGACCCAGTACTTC. Encoded protein: CASGQGVETQYF.

CDR3 nucleotide sequence: TGCGCCAGCAGTCCAGGACATAGACAAGAGACCCAGTACTTC. Translating gives CASSPGHRQETQYF. The V and J genes are TRBV5-1 and TRBJ2-5, with D tentatively TRBD1 (5 bases). V lost 5 bases to trimming and J lost 2 bases, with 13 bases between them. The CDR3 contains 14 residues. Germline V CDR1 and CDR2: SGHRS, YFSETQ.

This clone was detected only a few times. The V gene is TRBV2, the J gene TRBJ1-2, with D tentatively TRBD1 (6 bases). This CDR3 comprises 13 residues. With 5 bases removed from V and 3 bases from J, the gap between germline ends came to 10 bases. Germline lookup yields CDR1 SNHLY and CDR2 FYNNEI. The chain's CDR3 is CASSQGPDYGYTF. CDR3 sequence (DNA): TGTGCCAGCAGTCAGGGGCCTGACTATGGCTACACCTTC.

This clone was picked up a small number of times. This chain joins TRBV28 and TRBJ1-5; 10 bases fit TRBD1. Germline V CDR1 and CDR2: MDHEN, SYDVKM. The CDR3 extends over 16 amino acids. The V segment lost 6 bases and the J segment 2 bases; nucleotides outside the gene matches: 7. The CDR3 here is CASSLVGTGGNQPQHF. CDR3 DNA sequence: TGTGCCAGCAGCCTAGTAGGGACAGGGGGCAATCAGCCCCAGCATTTT.

This chain links TRBV6-5 with TRBJ1-2; D gene uncertain. The germline CDR1 and CDR2 sequences are MNHEY and SVGAGI. The CDR3 totals 9 residues. Trimming pared 8 bases from V and 7 bases from J, leaving 5 bases between. This chain's CDR3 is CASGPGYTF. CDR3 coding DNA: TGTGCCAGCGGGCCTGGCTACACCTTC.

V gene TRBV27 combines with J gene TRBJ2-1; a possible D gene is TRBD2 (5 bases). The CDR3 has 15 residues. The V end lost 4 bases, the J end lost 0 bases, and 10 bases lay between the germline ends. Germline lookup yields CDR1 MNHEY and CDR2 SMNVEV (reference sequence). CDR3 sequence reads: CASSSRVSSYNEQFF. The DNA for the CDR3 is TGTGCCAGCAGTTCGAGGGTGAGCTCCTACAATGAGCAGTTCTTC.

CDR3 sequence: CASRGTTNYGYTF. DNA of the CDR3: TGTGCCAGCAGGGGGACAACTAACTATGGCTACACCTTC. V and J are TRBV13 and TRBJ1-2, with D possibly being TRBD1 (6 bases). V lost 6 bases, J lost 0 bases, and 8 bases lay in between. CDR1 is PRHDT and CDR2 is FYEKMQ in the germline V gene (reference sequence). The CDR3 contains 13 residues.

The chain combines TRBV30 with TRBJ2-3; D may be TRBD1 (6 bases). The CDR3 covers 14 residues. V lost 2 bases to trimming and J lost 3 bases, with 12 bases between them. Germline assignment: CDR1 GTSNPN and CDR2 SVGIG (reference sequence). This CDR3 reads CAWSMDSLTDTQYF. The DNA for the CDR3 is TGTGCCTGGAGTATGGACAGTCTAACAGATACGCAGTATTTT. Supplemented by reference TRBV30 and TRBJ2-3, the full variable domain reads SQTIHQWPATLVQPVGSPLSLECTVEGTSNPNLYWYRQAAGRGLQLLFYSVGIGQISSEVPQNLSASRPQDRQFILSSKKLLLSDSGFYLCAWSMDSLTDTQYFGPGTRLTVL.

The rearrangement uses TRBV30 and TRBJ2-5, with D possibly being TRBD2 (5 bases). Germline loops: CDR1 GTSNPN, CDR2 SVGIG (reference sequence). The CDR3 is made up of 14 amino acids. V gave up 0 bases and J gave up 5 bases, with 13 bases separating them. The CDR3 DNA sequence: TGTGCCTGGAGTGTCGGCCCTGGCGGGGAGACCCAGTACTTC. It specifies CAWSVGPGGETQYF. Together with reference TRBV30 and TRBJ2-5, the CDR3 gives the full variable domain: SQTIHQWPATLVQPVGSPLSLECTVEGTSNPNLYWYRQAAGRGLQLLFYSVGIGQISSEVPQNLSASRPQDRQFILSSKKLLLSDSGFYLCAWSVGPGGETQYFGPGTRLLVL.

The chain combines TRBV7-3 with TRBJ2-5; TRBD1 matches 12 bases. Germline V lookup: CDR1 SGHTA, CDR2 FQGTGA. The CDR3 runs 18 residues. The ends lost 2 bases at V and 2 bases at J; junction bases unmatched: 9. The CDR3 loop reads CASSLGTGGAGGQETQYF. The DNA of the CDR3 is TGTGCCAGCAGCTTAGGGACAGGGGGCGCGGGTGGGCAAGAGACCCAGTACTTC.

This clone was recorded only once. The J gene is TRBJ1-4, the V gene TRBV4-3; tentative D call: TRBD1 (6 bases). The CDR3 runs to 13 residues. The ends were cut back, 4 bases at V and 11 bases at J, with 14 bases in the middle. CDR1 LGHNA and CDR2 YSLEER come from the germline V gene. The CDR3 coding sequence is TGCGCCAGCAGCCCGACTACAGGGTTTAAACTGTTTTTT. Protein sequence: CASSPTTGFKLFF.

The chain combines TRBV28 with TRBJ1-4; 8 nucleotides align to TRBD1. V trimming: 8 bases; J trimming: 7 bases; junction bases outside the gene matches: 6. CDR1 and CDR2 (germline): MDHEN, SYDVKM. The CDR3 runs 13 residues. The CDR3: CASLDRESEKLFF. As DNA, the CDR3 is TGTGCCAGCCTGGACAGGGAGAGTGAAAAACTGTTTTTT.

This clone was found once. The V call is TRBV11-2, the J call TRBJ2-5; TRBD1 aligns across 8 bases. Germline assignment: CDR1 SGHAT and CDR2 FQNNGV. The CDR3 totals 13 residues. V gave up 5 bases and J gave up 5 bases; unmatched junction bases: 4. The CDR3 coding sequence is TGTGCCAGCAGCCCCGGACAGGGTGAGACCCAGTACTTC. Translating it yields CASSPGQGETQYF.

V usage is TRBV7-2 and J usage is TRBJ2-2; a weak D match, TRBD2 (5 bases). This CDR3 comprises 14 residues. Germline CDR1 reads SGHTA; CDR2 reads FQGNSA. V dropped 5 bases and J dropped 7 bases, with 14 bases sitting between them. The CDR3 coding sequence is TGTGCCAGCAGCCCGAGGGCGCTCCACGGGGAGCTGTTTTTT. Amino acid sequence: CASSPRALHGELFF. Based on the CDR3 plus reference TRBV7-2 and TRBJ2-2, the full variable domain is GAGVSQSPSNKVTEKGKDVELRCDPISGHTALYWYRQSLGQGLEFLIYFQGNSAPDKSGLPSDRFSAERTGGSVSTLTIQRTQQEDSAVYLCASSPRALHGELFFGEGSRLTVL.